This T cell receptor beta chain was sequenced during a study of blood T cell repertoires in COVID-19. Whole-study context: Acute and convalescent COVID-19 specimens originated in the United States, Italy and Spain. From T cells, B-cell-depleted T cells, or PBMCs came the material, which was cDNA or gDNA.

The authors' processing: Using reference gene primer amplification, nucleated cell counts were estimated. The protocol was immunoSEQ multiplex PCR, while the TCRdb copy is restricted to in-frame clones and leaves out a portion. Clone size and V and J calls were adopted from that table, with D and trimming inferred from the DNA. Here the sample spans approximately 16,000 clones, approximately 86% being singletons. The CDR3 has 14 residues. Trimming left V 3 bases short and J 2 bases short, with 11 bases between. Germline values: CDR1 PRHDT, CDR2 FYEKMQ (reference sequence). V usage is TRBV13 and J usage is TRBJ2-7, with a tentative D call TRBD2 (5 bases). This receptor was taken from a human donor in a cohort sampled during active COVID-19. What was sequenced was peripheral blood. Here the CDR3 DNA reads TGTGCCAGCAGCTTCGGAGGCCCAGCCTACGAGCAGTACTTC. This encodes CASSFGGPAYEQYF.